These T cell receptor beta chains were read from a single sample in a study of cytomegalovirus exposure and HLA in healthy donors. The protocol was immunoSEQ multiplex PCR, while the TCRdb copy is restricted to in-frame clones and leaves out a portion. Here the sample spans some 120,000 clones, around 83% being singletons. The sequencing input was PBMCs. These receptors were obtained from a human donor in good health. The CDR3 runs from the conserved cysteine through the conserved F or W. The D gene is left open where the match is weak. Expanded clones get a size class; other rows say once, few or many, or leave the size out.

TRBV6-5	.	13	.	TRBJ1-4	TGTGCCAGCAGCCACGGCGGGGTTGAAAAACTGTTTTTT	CASSHGGVEKLFF
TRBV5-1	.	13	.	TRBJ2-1	TGCGCCAGCGCCATACCAGGCCACAATGAGCAGTTCTTC	CASAIPGHNEQFF
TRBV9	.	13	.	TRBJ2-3	TGTGCCAGCAGCGGACAGTGGCCCGATACGCAGTATTTT	CASSGQWPDTQYF
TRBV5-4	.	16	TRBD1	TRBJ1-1	TGTGCCAGCAGCTTTATAGAGACAGGGTTGAACACTGAAGCTTTCTTT	CASSFIETGLNTEAFF
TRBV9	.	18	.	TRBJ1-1	TGTGCCAGCAGCGCCATTCTGGGAGGGCCTCTTTTTCACGCTGAAGCTTTCTTT	CASSAILGGPLFHAEAFF
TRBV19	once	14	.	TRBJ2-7	TGTGCCAGTAGTAATCCAGGGTCCTCCTACGAGCAGTACTTC	CASSNPGSSYEQYF
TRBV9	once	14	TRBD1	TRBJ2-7	TGTGCCAGCAGCGTAGGGACAGGCGGCGAAGGGCAGTACTTC	CASSVGTGGEGQYF
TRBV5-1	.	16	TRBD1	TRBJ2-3	TGCGCCAGCAGCCCGCCAGGGACAGGGAGCGCAGATACGCAGTATTTT	CASSPPGTGSADTQYF
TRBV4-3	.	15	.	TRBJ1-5	TGCGCCAGCAGCCAAATGGGACACCCTAATCAGCCCCAGCATTTT	CASSQMGHPNQPQHF
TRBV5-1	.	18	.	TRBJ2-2	TGCGCCAGCAGCTTGAACCCCACACCGTCTTCCAACACCGGGGAGCTGTTTTTT	CASSLNPTPSSNTGELFF
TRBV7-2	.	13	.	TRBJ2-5	TGTGCCAGCAGGACTTACGCACAAGAGACCCAGTACTTC	CASRTYAQETQYF
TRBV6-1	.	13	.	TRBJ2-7	TGTGCCAGTAGTGAAGAAGAGGGATGGGAGCAGTACTTC	CASSEEEGWEQYF
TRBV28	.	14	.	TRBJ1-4	TGTGCCAGCCACGTGGCGGGAAAGCGAGAAAAACTGTTTTTT	CASHVAGKREKLFF
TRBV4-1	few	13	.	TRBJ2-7	TGCGCCAGCAGCCCCCGGACAGCGTACGAGCAGTACTTC	CASSPRTAYEQYF
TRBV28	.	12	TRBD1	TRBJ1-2	TGTGCCAGCAGCACAGGGGGGCCTGGCTACACCTTC	CASSTGGPGYTF
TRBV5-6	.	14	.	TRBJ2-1	TGTGCCAGCAGCATGGAACAGGGACAAAATGAGCAGTTCTTC	CASSMEQGQNEQFF
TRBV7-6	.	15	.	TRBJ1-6	TGTGCCAGCAGCTTATTGCAGGGAGGAGAGTCACCCCTCCACTTT	CASSLLQGGESPLHF
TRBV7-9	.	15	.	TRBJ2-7	TGTGCCAGCAGCTTTAGGCAGGGACAAGAGAACGAGCAGTACTTC	CASSFRQGQENEQYF
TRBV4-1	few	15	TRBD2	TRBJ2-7	TGCGCCAGCAGCCTTACTAGCGGGAACGGGTACGAGCAGTACTTC	CASSLTSGNGYEQYF
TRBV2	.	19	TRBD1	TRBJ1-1	TGTGCCAGCAGTGAGGGACCGGCTGTGTGGGGACAGTGGAACACTGAAGCTTTCTTT	CASSEGPAVWGQWNTEAFF
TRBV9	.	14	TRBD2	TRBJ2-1	TGTGCCAGCAGCCAGTACCGGGGGGGCAATGAGCAGTTCTTC	CASSQYRGGNEQFF
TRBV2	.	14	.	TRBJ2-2	TGTGCCAGCAGACAGTTACCGAACACCGGGGAGCTGTTTTTT	CASRQLPNTGELFF